In its sample, the clone carrying this T cell receptor (beta chain) was seen a few times. Its specificity is unknown. The authors built TCR beta libraries using iRepertoire HTBI primers and Arm-PCR of CDR3 regions. Each CDR3 protein gets one entry after TCRdb re-called the multiplex PCR reads with MiXCR. Here the sample spans around 400,000 distinct CDR3 sequences, less than 20% being singletons. These data are taken from a study of regulatory T cells in long-lasting Graves disease. Study results and limitations: TCR diversity in persistent Graves' patients was below that of newly diagnosed ones.

Germline V gives CDR1 SGHKS, CDR2 YYEKEE (reference sequence). The ends were cut back, 1 base at V and 4 bases at J, with 20 bases in the middle. There are 18 residues in the CDR3. Regarding time point: newly diagnosed GD, antithyroid drugs for less than 3 months. PBMC-derived RNA was used for the TCR library. The input for sequencing was peripheral blood mononuclear cells (PBMCs), taken at new diagnosis, from a patient treated with antithyroid drugs. The V call is TRBV5-5, the J call TRBJ2-2, with a weak D call TRBD2 (7 bases). The TCR originated in a female donor with Graves disease. This chain's CDR3 is CASSLPGGRPGPTGELFF. DNA for the CDR3: TGTGCCAGCAGCTTGCCGGGGGGCCGTCCAGGACCCACCGGGGAGCTGTTTTTT.